This TCR beta chain was captured in a study of blood T cells in healthy people across ages. A second 7 to 11 cycle PCR used barcoded and J-beta primers. TCRdb re-called the 5' RACE reads through MiXCR, storing one row per CDR3 protein. Of 700,000 or so distinct CDR3 sequences listed, approximately 21% are singletons. The CDR3 runs to 12 residues. With 4 bases removed from V and 8 bases from J, the gap between germline ends came to 9 bases. V and J are TRBV12-3 or TRBV12-4 and TRBJ2-4; no reliable D call. Sequenced input: blood. The sequence derives from a man aged 70-80 years in good health. The CDR3 DNA is TGTGCCAGCAGTTCCAGTTGGTACATTCAGTACTTC. This encodes CASSSSWYIQYF.